Each of the 7 T cell receptor beta chains below was sequenced from the same sample in a study of blood T cell repertoires in COVID-19. The table came from immunoSEQ multiplex PCR; TCRdb's copy has only in-frame clones and leaves some out. The table shows roughly 140,000 clones, with 85% to 90% occurring only once. The sample comprised peripheral blood. These receptors came from a woman of 80 years or more with acute or convalescent COVID-19.

The rearrangement links TRBV19 to TRBJ1-6; 8 bases line up with TRBD1. This CDR3 spans 15 amino acids. Germline V gene data show CDR1 as LNHDA and CDR2 as SQIVND (reference sequence). The V gene end was trimmed by 8 bases and the J gene end by 6 bases; junction bases not matched to a gene: 9. This CDR3 is CASGGSGGRNSPLHF. In DNA form, the CDR3 reads TGTGCCAGTGGAGGATCAGGGGGCCGTAATTCACCCCTCCACTTT.

This clone was counted once. J is TRBJ1-3 and V is TRBV7-2; D remains unclear. CDR1 and CDR2 (germline): SGHTA, FQGNSA. There are 16 residues in the CDR3. The ends were cut back, 5 bases at V and 2 bases at J, with 16 bases in the middle. The CDR3 DNA follows: TGTGCCAGCAGCCGGGTCGGCACGACTCCTGGAAACACCATATATTTT. Translating gives CASSRVGTTPGNTIYF. The full variable domain, in which reference TRBV7-2 and TRBJ1-3 provide the parts outside the CDR3, is GAGVSQSPSNKVTEKGKDVELRCDPISGHTALYWYRQSLGQGLEFLIYFQGNSAPDKSGLPSDRFSAERTGGSVSTLTIQRTQQEDSAVYLCASSRVGTTPGNTIYFGEGSWLTVV.

This rearrangement joins TRBV2 to TRBJ1-1; 8 positions match TRBD1. The CDR3 consists of 13 residues. J was trimmed by 4 bases and V by 8 bases; bases with no gene match: 6. The V gene's germline CDR1 is SNHLY and CDR2 FYNNEI. Here the CDR3 reads CASVRQGSTEAFF. CDR3 nucleotides: TGTGCCAGCGTTCGACAGGGGAGCACTGAAGCTTTCTTT.

The chain recombines TRBV19 with TRBJ2-6; perhaps TRBD1 as D (5 bases). Germline values: CDR1 LNHDA, CDR2 SQIVND (reference sequence). The CDR3 covers 15 residues. V gave up 6 bases and J gave up 0 bases, with 9 bases separating them. DNA for the CDR3: TGTGCCAGTAGCCCAGGGAACTCTGGGGCCAACGTCCTGACTTTC. It encodes CASSPGNSGANVLTF.

V and J are TRBV7-2 and TRBJ1-1; D is unclear. Trimming stripped 8 bases from V and 1 base from J, with 17 bases between. This CDR3 is 15 amino acids long. The V gene's germline CDR1 is SGHTA and CDR2 FQGNSA. The DNA for the CDR3 is TGTGCCAGCTCATTCACTTACCGACAGAACACTGAAGCTTTCTTT. Amino acids: CASSFTYRQNTEAFF.

This chain connects TRBV7-8 to TRBJ1-1; D is perhaps TRBD1 (6 bases). V lost 5 bases to trimming and J lost 0 bases, with 13 bases between them. The CDR3 sequence is 15 residues long. Germline CDR1 reads SGHVS; CDR2 reads FQNEAQ. CDR3 DNA: TGTGCCAGCAGCCTCCGACAGGAGATGAACACTGAAGCTTTCTTT. It translates to CASSLRQEMNTEAFF.

V is TRBV5-1 and J is TRBJ1-5, with TRBD1 identical over 9 bases. Trimming removed 4 bases from V and 4 bases from J; junction bases left unmatched: 3. Germline CDR1 and CDR2: SGHRS and YFSETQ. The length of the CDR3 is 14 residues. The CDR3 DNA follows: TGCGCCAGCAGCCAAGGACAGGGGAATCAGCCCCAGCATTTT. Translation gives CASSQGQGNQPQHF.